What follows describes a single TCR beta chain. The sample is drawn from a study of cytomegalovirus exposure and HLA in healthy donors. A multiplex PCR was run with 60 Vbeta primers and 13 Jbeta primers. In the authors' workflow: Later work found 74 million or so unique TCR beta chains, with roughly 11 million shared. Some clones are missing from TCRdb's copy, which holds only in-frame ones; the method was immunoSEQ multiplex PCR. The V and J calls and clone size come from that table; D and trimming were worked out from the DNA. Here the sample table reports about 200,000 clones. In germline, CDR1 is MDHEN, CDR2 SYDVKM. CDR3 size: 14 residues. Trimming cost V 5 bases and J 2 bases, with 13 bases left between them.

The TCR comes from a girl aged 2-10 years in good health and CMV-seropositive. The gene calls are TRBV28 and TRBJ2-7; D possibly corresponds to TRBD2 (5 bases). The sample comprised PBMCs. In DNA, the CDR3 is TGTGCCAGCAGTCGGGGAGACGGTCCCTACGAGCAGTACTTC. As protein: CASSRGDGPYEQYF.